The 12 T cell receptor beta chains below all came from one sample that was sequenced in a study of long-term antiretroviral therapy in people with HIV. It was version v3.0 of the immunoSEQ assay that was run at survey level. Profiled with immunoSEQ multiplex PCR; TCRdb holds only in-frame clones, not every one. The sample holds approximately 27,000 clones; approximately 90% are singletons and the top ten take approximately 4.5%. This material consisted of unsorted PBMCs, taken just over 5 years after starting antiretroviral therapy. The receptors were gathered from a woman aged 40 to 50 with HIV.

CDR3 coding DNA: TGTGCCAGCAGTGAACTAGCTATCTACAATGAGCAGTTCTTC. Its protein product is CASSELAIYNEQFF. The chain uses TRBV6-1 and TRBJ2-1; D might be TRBD2 (5 bases). CDR3 length equals 14 residues. Trimming removed 2 bases at V and 3 bases at J, with 8 bases between. In germline, CDR1 is MNHNS, CDR2 SASEGT.

J is TRBJ2-7 and V is TRBV30, with D perhaps matching TRBD2 (5 bases). The germline CDR1 and CDR2 sequences are GTSNPN and SVGIG (reference sequence). This CDR3 comprises 12 residues. Trimming took 0 bases from V and 7 from J, leaving 10 bases between them. The CDR3 bases are TGTGCCTGGAGTGTAGGGCGAGGGGAGCAGTACTTC. This gives the protein CAWSVGRGEQYF.

This chain connects TRBV6-5 to TRBJ2-7, with D unresolved. Trimming removed 4 bases from V and 1 base from J, with 14 bases in between. CDR3 length equals 15 residues. From germline, CDR1 is MNHEY and CDR2 SVGAGI. CDR3 residues: CASSSGLGWSYEQYF. The CDR3 nucleotides are TGTGCCAGCAGTTCCGGTCTGGGGTGGTCCTACGAGCAGTACTTC.

The DNA for the CDR3 is TGTGCCAGCAGGGGGGGTGTGGGGAACACCGGGGAGCTGTTTTTT. The encoded protein is CASRGGVGNTGELFF. The V gene is TRBV6-5, the J gene TRBJ2-2; D might be TRBD2 (6 bases). This CDR3 comprises 15 residues. The V and J ends lost 6 bases and 1 base respectively, with 12 bases between them. Germline-derived CDR1 and CDR2 are MNHEY and SVGAGI.

The J gene is TRBJ2-5, the V gene TRBV6-1; the D gene is possibly TRBD1 (6 bases). V lost 0 bases, J lost 4 bases, and 9 bases lay in between. The CDR3 spans 14 residues. Germline lookup yields CDR1 MNHNS and CDR2 SASEGT. The CDR3 loop reads CASSEALGGETQYF. CDR3 in DNA: TGTGCCAGCAGTGAAGCGCTAGGGGGAGAGACCCAGTACTTC.

This chain joins TRBV4-1 and TRBJ2-7; D is unclear. V gave up 0 bases and J gave up 6 bases, with 12 bases separating them. CDR1 MGHRA and CDR2 YSYEKL come from the germline V gene. The CDR3 consists of 14 residues. In nucleotides, the CDR3 is TGCGCCAGCAGCCAAGAGGTAACCGCGTCCGAGCAGTACTTC. Amino acid sequence: CASSQEVTASEQYF.

The rearrangement links TRBV2 to TRBJ1-1; D not certain. CDR3 length: 14 amino acids. Germline loops: CDR1 SNHLY, CDR2 FYNNEI. V dropped 1 base and J dropped 4 bases, with 10 bases sitting between them. Here the CDR3 DNA reads TGTGCCAGCAGTGAAGAAAAGGGCGTCACTGAAGCTTTCTTT. It encodes CASSEEKGVTEAFF.

This clone was picked up a small number of times. This chain links TRBV9 with TRBJ2-1; 9 positions match TRBD2. The germline CDR1 and CDR2 sequences are SGDLS and YYNGEE. CDR3 length: 15 amino acids. Trimming removed 0 bases from V and 6 bases from J; junction bases left unmatched: 4. The CDR3 DNA reads TGTGCCAGCAGCGTAGATGCGGGAGGGCCCAATGAGCAGTTCTTC. Encoded protein: CASSVDAGGPNEQFF.

The rearrangement uses TRBV7-6 and TRBJ1-4; 8 bases map to TRBD1. The V segment lost 4 bases and the J segment 7 bases; nucleotides outside the gene matches: 11. Germline V CDR1 and CDR2: SGHVS, FNYEAQ. The CDR3 totals 16 residues. In DNA form, the CDR3 reads TGTGCCAGCAGCTCCAGGGGGCAAGCAGGGGCTGAAAAACTGTTTTTT. This encodes CASSSRGQAGAEKLFF.

The genes are TRBV25-1 and TRBJ1-4, with TRBD1 matching 7 bases. The J segment lost 3 bases and the V segment lost 0 bases, leaving 7 bases of the junction unmatched. Germline values: CDR1 MGHDK, CDR2 SYGVNS. This CDR3 region has 17 residues. This CDR3 reads CASSEYGRGSANEKLFF. The CDR3 region has the DNA TGTGCCAGCAGTGAATATGGCAGGGGGTCAGCTAATGAAAAACTGTTTTTT.

V is TRBV25-1 and J is TRBJ1-2, with D maybe TRBD1 (5 bases). The V gene's germline CDR1 is MGHDK and CDR2 SYGVNS. The V gene lost 1 base and the J gene lost 5 bases, with 17 bases spanning the gap. The CDR3 has 16 residues. This CDR3 is CASSESRGNSGYGYTF. CDR3 coding DNA: TGTGCCAGCAGTGAATCTCGAGGAAACTCAGGGTATGGCTACACCTTC.

This clone was seen only once. CDR3 nucleotides: TGTGCCAGCAGCGCACAATGGGATACGCAGTATTTT. The encoded protein is CASSAQWDTQYF. The chain carries TRBV14 and TRBJ2-3; the D is unclear. V dropped 5 bases and J dropped 6 bases, with 9 bases sitting between them. This CDR3 has 12 amino acids. Germline CDR1 reads SGHDN; CDR2 reads FVKESK.